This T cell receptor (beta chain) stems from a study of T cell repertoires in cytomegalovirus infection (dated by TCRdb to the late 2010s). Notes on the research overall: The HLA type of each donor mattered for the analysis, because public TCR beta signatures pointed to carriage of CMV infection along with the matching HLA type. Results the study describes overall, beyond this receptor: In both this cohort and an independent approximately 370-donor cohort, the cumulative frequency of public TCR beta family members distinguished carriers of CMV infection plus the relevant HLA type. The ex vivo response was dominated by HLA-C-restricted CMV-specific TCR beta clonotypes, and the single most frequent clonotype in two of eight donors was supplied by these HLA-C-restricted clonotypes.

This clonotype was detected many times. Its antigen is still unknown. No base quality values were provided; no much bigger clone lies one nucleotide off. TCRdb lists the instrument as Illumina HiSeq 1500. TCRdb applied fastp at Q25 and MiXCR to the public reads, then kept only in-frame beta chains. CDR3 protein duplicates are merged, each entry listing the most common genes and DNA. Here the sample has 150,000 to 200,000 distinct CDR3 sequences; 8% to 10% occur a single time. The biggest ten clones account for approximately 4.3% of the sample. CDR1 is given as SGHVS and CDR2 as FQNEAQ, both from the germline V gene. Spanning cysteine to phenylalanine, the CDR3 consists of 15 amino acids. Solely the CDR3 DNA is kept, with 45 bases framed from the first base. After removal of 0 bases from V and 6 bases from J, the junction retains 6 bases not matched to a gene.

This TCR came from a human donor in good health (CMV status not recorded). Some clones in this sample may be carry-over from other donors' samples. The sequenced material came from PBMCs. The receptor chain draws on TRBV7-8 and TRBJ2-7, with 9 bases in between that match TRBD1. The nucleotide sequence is TGTGCCAGCAGCTTAGCCGGGACAGGGTTTTCCGAGCAGTACTTC. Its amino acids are CASSLAGTGFSEQYF.